The rows below give T cell receptor beta chains drawn from one sample of a study of T-cell reconstitution after alpha-beta-depleted transplantation in children. TCRdb reprocessed the PCR reads with MiXCR, giving one entry per CDR3 protein. The sample includes about a million distinct CDR3 sequences, around 30% of them seen just once. The material sequenced was PBMCs, mostly from graft donor cells, taken 360 days after TCRalphabeta/CD19-depleted stem cell transplant. Receptors were obtained from a boy in the first two years of life who had a stem cell transplant for SCID, so the T cells may come from the graft donor. Each CDR3 is given with its conserved first and last residue. The D gene is left open where the match is weak. A row's size may be missing; if present it is once, few, many or a size class.

CDR3nt,CDR3aa,v_gene,abundance,d_gene,len,j_gene
TGTGCCAGCAGATTAGGAGGAGGAGATACGCAGTATTTT,CASRLGGGDTQYF,TRBV7-6,few,-,13,TRBJ2-3
TGTACCATCAGTGTGACAGGGGTCACCCACGAGCAGTACTTC,CTISVTGVTHEQYF,TRBV10-3,-,TRBD1,14,TRBJ2-7
TGCAGTGCTAGATTGGGACAGGGTGGAAAAGATACGCAGTATTTT,CSARLGQGGKDTQYF,TRBV20-1,few,TRBD1,15,TRBJ2-3
TGCAGCGCAGGGACCTTACACACAGATACGCAGTATTTT,CSAGTLHTDTQYF,TRBV29-1,few,-,13,TRBJ2-3
TGTGCCAGCAGCGTTTTGAATGAGCAGTTCTTC,CASSVLNEQFF,TRBV9,-,-,11,TRBJ2-1
TGCGCCAGCAGCTCGCCGGGACTAGCGGCCCAAGAGACCCAGTACTTC,CASSSPGLAAQETQYF,TRBV5-1,few,TRBD2,16,TRBJ2-5
TGCAGTGCTAGAGATACGACAGGGGAGGTTTGGTTTAATCAGCCCCAGCATTTT,CSARDTTGEVWFNQPQHF,TRBV20-1,few,TRBD1,18,TRBJ1-5
TGCAGCGTTGCCCCCTGGGGGTCCTACTATGGCTACACCTTC,CSVAPWGSYYGYTF,TRBV29-1,-,-,14,TRBJ1-2
TGTGCCAGCAGCCCGACAGGGTATCGTACAGATACGCAGTATTTT,CASSPTGYRTDTQYF,TRBV12-3/TRBV12-4,once,TRBD1,15,TRBJ2-3
TGTGCCAGCAGCGCCGTCGCGGGGGGTAGCTCCTACAATGAGCAGTTCTTC,CASSAVAGGSSYNEQFF,TRBV7-2,few,TRBD2,17,TRBJ2-1
TGCAGTGCTAGTTGGCGGGGGGCGAGCTCCTACAATGAGCAGTTCTTC,CSASWRGASSYNEQFF,TRBV20-1,-,TRBD2,16,TRBJ2-1
TGTGCCAGCAGCCGATCGCAGGACAGGGCGTGGGAGCAGTTCTTC,CASSRSQDRAWEQFF,TRBV7-9,-,TRBD1,15,TRBJ2-1
TGCAGCGTTGGATCCGGGGGGGCGTCAGAGACCCAGTACTTC,CSVGSGGASETQYF,TRBV29-1,once,TRBD2,14,TRBJ2-5
TGTGCCAGCAGCCCGGGACACCTCCGAGGGGAAAAACTGTTTTTT,CASSPGHLRGEKLFF,TRBV7-2,few,-,15,TRBJ1-4
TGTGCCATCACGGTAGAACCCGACTACGAGCAGTACTTC,CAITVEPDYEQYF,TRBV10-3,few,-,13,TRBJ2-7
TGCAGTGCCCCTGGCCCCTCCTATAGGGGCTACACCTTC,CSAPGPSYRGYTF,TRBV20-1,-,-,13,TRBJ1-2
TGTGCCAGCACGGCTAGCCTGACCTCCCACAATGAGCAGTTCTTC,CASTASLTSHNEQFF,TRBV12-3/TRBV12-4,-,-,15,TRBJ2-1
TGTGCCAGCACCTTTTTCTTGAACACTGAAGCTTTCTTT,CASTFFLNTEAFF,TRBV12-3/TRBV12-4,-,-,13,TRBJ1-1
TGTGCCAGCAGCGTCGGACAGGGAGGGGAGTGGGATGAAAAACTGTTTTTT,CASSVGQGGEWDEKLFF,TRBV9,once,TRBD1,17,TRBJ1-4
TGTGCCAGCAGCCTCGCAGGGGCGGATGAGCAGTTCTTC,CASSLAGADEQFF,TRBV7-9,-,-,13,TRBJ2-1
TGTGCCAGCGGCCCCAGAACCCTGGAGACCCAGTACTTC,CASGPRTLETQYF,TRBV5-5,-,-,13,TRBJ2-5
TGCGCCAGCAGCGCGGGGGCCGGGACAGGACACTACGAGCAGTACTTC,CASSAGAGTGHYEQYF,TRBV5-1,-,-,16,TRBJ2-7
TGCAGTGCTCCTCGACAGGGACGAACCGGGGAGCTGTTTTTT,CSAPRQGRTGELFF,TRBV20-1,-,TRBD1,14,TRBJ2-2
TGTGCCAGCAGCCCGGGACTTGGGAACACCGGGGAGCTGTTTTTT,CASSPGLGNTGELFF,TRBV7-9,-,-,15,TRBJ2-2
TGCGCCAGCAGCCAAGGGGGCAGGGATGGAGAGACCCAGTACTTC,CASSQGGRDGETQYF,TRBV4-1,-,-,15,TRBJ2-5
TGCAGTGGGGCAGAGTCAGATACGCAGTATTTT,CSGAESDTQYF,TRBV20-1,few,-,11,TRBJ2-3
TGCGCCAGCGGCCCCAGGGGTAATTCACCCCTCCACTTT,CASGPRGNSPLHF,TRBV10-2,-,-,13,TRBJ1-6
TGTGCCAGCAGTTGGGACAGGGCCAGCTATGGCTACACCTTC,CASSWDRASYGYTF,TRBV6-5,once,TRBD1,14,TRBJ1-2
TGCGCCAGCAGCTTCCTAGCGGGGGGCCCAGATACGCAGTATTTT,CASSFLAGGPDTQYF,TRBV5-1,many,TRBD2,15,TRBJ2-3
TGCAGTGCTATGGCTGGGGGGGCGCTGGAGACCCAGTACTTC,CSAMAGGALETQYF,TRBV20-1,-,-,14,TRBJ2-5
TGTGCCAGCAGCTTAGCCGGACTAGCGGACAATGAGCAGTTCTTC,CASSLAGLADNEQFF,TRBV7-7,many,TRBD2,15,TRBJ2-1
TGTGCCAGCAGTCATCCAGACAGGGGACAAATGAACACTGAAGCTTTCTTT,CASSHPDRGQMNTEAFF,TRBV2,-,TRBD1,17,TRBJ1-1
TGTGCCAGCAGCCCTGGGGGGGCGGGGGCGAACAATGAGCAGTTCTTC,CASSPGGAGANNEQFF,TRBV12-3/TRBV12-4,-,-,16,TRBJ2-1
TGTGCCAGCTCACGCCCAGACAGGAGCTCCTACGAGCAGTACTTC,CASSRPDRSSYEQYF,TRBV18,few,-,15,TRBJ2-7
TGTGCCAGCAGCTCCGGGACATTGGAAGCTTTCTTT,CASSSGTLEAFF,TRBV5-6,few,-,12,TRBJ1-1
TGCAGCGTTTGGGGGGACCGCTACGAGCAGTACTTC,CSVWGDRYEQYF,TRBV29-1,few,-,12,TRBJ2-7
TGTGCCAGCAGTTTAATCGGTAGCGGAAATGAGCAGTTCTTC,CASSLIGSGNEQFF,TRBV12-3/TRBV12-4,-,-,14,TRBJ2-1
TGTGCCAGCAGTTCACAGGGGAATCAGCCCCAGCATTTT,CASSSQGNQPQHF,TRBV12-3/TRBV12-4,many,TRBD1,13,TRBJ1-5
TGTGCCAGCAGGTGGGACGGAGACTACGAGCAGTACTTC,CASRWDGDYEQYF,TRBV7-9,-,-,13,TRBJ2-7
TGTGCCAGCAGCTTAACGGAGAAAAGCACAGATACGCAGTATTTT,CASSLTEKSTDTQYF,TRBV7-3,few,-,15,TRBJ2-3
TGTGCCAGCAGCTTGGGACAGGGGGTGTTATACGAGCAGTACTTC,CASSLGQGVLYEQYF,TRBV5-5,-,TRBD1,15,TRBJ2-7
TGTGCCAGCAAGCCGACAGGGATGGCAGCTTTCTTT,CASKPTGMAAFF,TRBV12-3/TRBV12-4,few,TRBD1,12,TRBJ1-1
TGTGCCAGCAGCCTATCCGACAGGGCAAACGAAAAACTGTTTTTT,CASSLSDRANEKLFF,TRBV5-4,-,TRBD1,15,TRBJ1-4
TGTGCCAGCAGCTTACCTTGGAACACCGGGGAGCTGTTTTTT,CASSLPWNTGELFF,TRBV11-2,-,-,14,TRBJ2-2